This TCR beta chain was recorded in a study of blood T cell repertoires in COVID-19. The table came from immunoSEQ multiplex PCR; TCRdb's copy has only in-frame clones and leaves some out. The repertoire holds approximately 220,000 clones, with about 80% as singletons. In germline, CDR1 is MRHNA, CDR2 SNTAGT. The CDR3 runs 16 residues. V shed 3 bases and J 0 bases; nucleotides not matched to a gene: 4. V is TRBV6-4 and J is TRBJ2-3; 9 nucleotides align to TRBD2. Input material: peripheral blood. The receptor's source is a woman aged 30 to 39 who had recovered from COVID-19. CDR3 sequence: CASSDSGSWSTDTQYF. The DNA for the CDR3 is TGTGCCAGCAGTGATAGCGGGAGTTGGAGCACAGATACGCAGTATTTT.